The 25 T cell receptor beta chains below were found in one sample sequenced in a study of T cells expressing NK-cell markers. TCRdb re-analyzed the 5' RACE reads; it lists each CDR3 protein once, without DNA. The table for this sample gives 400,000 or so distinct CDR3 sequences. Sequenced material: blood T cells: a sorted CD56 or NKG2C T cell subset, CD4+ or CD8+ T cells, or bulk PBMC T cells (not recorded which). These receptors originate from a woman in her fifties or sixties in good health.

V is TRBV6-1 and J is TRBJ2-1; without DNA, the TCRdb call of TRBD1 cannot be checked. Germline values: CDR1 MNHNS, CDR2 SASEGT. This CDR3 contains 15 residues. CDR3: CASRSKWQGAGEQFF.

The gene calls are TRBV29-1 and TRBJ2-6; TCRdb returns TRBD1, unconfirmable since there is no DNA. Germline lookup yields CDR1 SQVTM and CDR2 ANQGSEA. The CDR3 is made up of 17 amino acids. The CDR3 sequence: CSVWNRGMESGANVLTF. Complete variable domain (other parts from reference TRBV29-1 and TRBJ2-6): SAVISQKPSRDICQRGTSLTIQCQVDSQVTMMFWYRQQPGQSLTLIATANQGSEATYESGFVIDKFPISRPNLTFSTLTVSNMSPEDSSIYLCSVWNRGMESGANVLTFGAGSRLTVL.

The chain joins TRBV29-1 to TRBJ2-5. The germline V gene has CDR1 SQVTM and CDR2 ANQGSEA. The CDR3 sequence is 12 residues long. CDR3 loop: CSVAMIKETQYF.

The CDR3 reads CASSQTPYEAFF. This rearrangement joins TRBV4-1 to TRBJ1-1. Germline-derived CDR1 and CDR2 are MGHRA and YSYEKL. This CDR3 region has 12 residues.

The V gene is TRBV27, the J gene TRBJ2-7; TCRdb returns TRBD2, unconfirmable since there is no DNA. This CDR3 region has 15 residues. Germline lookup yields CDR1 MNHEY and CDR2 SMNVEV (reference sequence). The CDR3 sequence is CASRPGLAKLYEQYF.

This chain's CDR3 is CASSRDFEKQFF. The rearrangement joins TRBV7-9 to TRBJ2-1; TCRdb's D call, TRBD2, is unchecked because there is no DNA. The CDR3 is 12 amino acids. Germline V gene lookup returns CDR1 SEHNR and CDR2 FQNEAQ (reference sequence).

The CDR3 loop is CASSGNYGYTF. The rearrangement joins TRBV6-5 to TRBJ1-2. The CDR3 spans 11 residues. CDR1 is MNHEY and CDR2 is SVGAGI in the germline V gene.

This chain uses TRBV7-8 with TRBJ2-2; the D call of TRBD2 rests on TCRdb alone, since no DNA is present to check it. Per germline, CDR1 SGHVS and CDR2 FQNEAQ. The CDR3 extends over 16 amino acids. This chain's CDR3 is CASSLRDFLNTGELFF.

This sequence joins TRBV20-1 and TRBJ2-2; TCRdb outputs TRBD2, but without DNA this stays unchecked. CDR3 size: 16 residues. Germline-derived CDR1 and CDR2 are DFQATT and SNEGSKA (reference sequence). The CDR3 loop is CSARGRQFGSAGELFF.

This chain joins TRBV6-5 and TRBJ1-4; TCRdb returns TRBD1, unconfirmable since there is no DNA. This CDR3 region has 13 residues. Germline V gene data show CDR1 as MNHEY and CDR2 as SVGAGI. The CDR3 here is CASTSQGSEKLFF.

The chain combines TRBV29-1 with TRBJ1-1. In germline, CDR1 is SQVTM, CDR2 ANQGSEA. This CDR3 has 15 residues. CDR3 sequence: CSVEVGGLMNTEAFF.

The V call is TRBV4-1, the J call TRBJ2-2; TCRdb lists TRBD1, though no DNA is available to test this call. Germline V gene lookup returns CDR1 MGHRA and CDR2 YSYEKL. The CDR3 sequence is 18 residues long. This CDR3 is CASSRPTQGGRNTGELFF.

The chain's CDR3 is CASSQGDSSYNSPLHF. The chain uses TRBV4-1 and TRBJ1-6; TCRdb gives TRBD1 as the D gene, but with no DNA this cannot be confirmed. The germline CDR1 and CDR2 sequences are MGHRA and YSYEKL. The length of the CDR3 is 16 residues.

The rearrangement joins TRBV5-6 to TRBJ1-3. Germline V CDR1 and CDR2: SGHDT, YYEEEE. The CDR3 spans 14 residues. The CDR3: CASSLDGPGNTIYF.

The V and J genes are TRBV12-3 or TRBV12-4 and TRBJ2-1; lacking DNA, the TRBD1 call made by TCRdb goes unchecked. The CDR3 has 12 amino acids. CDR3 sequence reads: CATTGPYNEQFF.

This chain connects TRBV5-1 to TRBJ2-3; TCRdb calls TRBD2, which cannot be checked without DNA. CDR3 size: 17 residues. CDR1 and CDR2 (germline): SGHRS, YFSETQ. This chain's CDR3 is CASSLAILARLGDTQYF.

V usage is TRBV5-1 and J usage is TRBJ2-2; the D gene TCRdb calls, TRBD1, cannot be checked with no DNA. The CDR3 has 16 residues. CDR1 is SGHRS and CDR2 is YFSETQ in the germline V gene. CDR3 amino acids: CASSLEAGAGTGELFF.

The CDR3 spells CASSPRQGISYNEQFF. The J gene is TRBJ2-1, the V gene TRBV5-6; TCRdb designates TRBD1, a call that cannot be tested without DNA. The CDR3 has 16 residues. The germline gives CDR1 SGHDT, CDR2 YYEEEE. The full variable domain, its missing parts supplied by reference TRBV5-6 and TRBJ2-1, is DAGVTQSPTHLIKTRGQQVTLRCSPKSGHDTVSWYQQALGQGPQFIFQYYEEEERQRGNFPDRFSGHQFPNYSSELNVNALLLGDSALYLCASSPRQGISYNEQFFGPGTRLTVL.

The chain is built from TRBV20-1 and TRBJ2-1; TCRdb returns TRBD1, unconfirmable since there is no DNA. Germline V gene lookup returns CDR1 DFQATT and CDR2 SNEGSKA (reference sequence). CDR3 length equals 14 residues. Here the CDR3 reads CSALRQGAKNEQFF.

The rearrangement uses TRBV6-6 and TRBJ2-7; TCRdb lists TRBD2, though no DNA is available to test this call. Per the germline V gene, CDR1 is MNHNY and CDR2 is SVGAGI (reference sequence). This CDR3 spans 16 amino acids. The CDR3 spells CASKGTSGLSKYEQYF.

The chain recombines TRBV10-3 with TRBJ2-1. CDR3 length: 12 amino acids. Germline loops: CDR1 ENHRY, CDR2 SYGVKD. CDR3 protein: CAISESRVEQFF.

The chain joins TRBV9 to TRBJ2-3; the TCRdb D gene call, TRBD1, has no DNA to confirm it. Germline assignment: CDR1 SGDLS and CDR2 YYNGEE. The CDR3 runs 16 residues. The CDR3 loop reads CASSVEGQGNTDTQYF.

This chain's CDR3 is CASSEFRDSNTYEQYF. The rearrangement links TRBV6-2 or TRBV6-3 to TRBJ2-7; TCRdb calls TRBD1, which cannot be checked without DNA. Germline V gene sequence: CDR1 MNHEY, CDR2 SVGEGT. This CDR3 has 16 residues.

The genes are TRBV15 and TRBJ1-6; TCRdb's D gene call, TRBD1, goes unchecked for lack of DNA. The CDR3 consists of 16 residues. Germline V lookup: CDR1 LNHNV, CDR2 YYDKDF (reference sequence). CDR3 region: CATSRGAGTWNSPLHF. The variable domain in full, with the rest retrieved from reference TRBV15 and TRBJ1-6, is DAMVIQNPRYQVTQFGKPVTLSCSQTLNHNVMYWYQQKSSQAPKLLFHYYDKDFNNEADTPDNFQSRRPNTSFCFLDIRSPGLGDTAMYLCATSRGAGTWNSPLHFGNGTRLTVT.

V gene TRBV12-3 or TRBV12-4 combines with J gene TRBJ1-1. The CDR3 is 11 residues long. CDR3 protein: CASRYTTEAFF.